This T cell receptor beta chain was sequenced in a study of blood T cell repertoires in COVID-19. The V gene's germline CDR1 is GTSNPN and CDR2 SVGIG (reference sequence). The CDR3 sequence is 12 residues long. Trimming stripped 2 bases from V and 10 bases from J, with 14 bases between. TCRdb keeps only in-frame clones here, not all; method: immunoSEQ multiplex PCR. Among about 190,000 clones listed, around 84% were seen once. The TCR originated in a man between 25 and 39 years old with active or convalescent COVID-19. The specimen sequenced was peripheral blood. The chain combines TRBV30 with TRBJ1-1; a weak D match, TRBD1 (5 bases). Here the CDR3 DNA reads TGTGCCTGGAGTACCCAGGGCTCACGAGCTTTCTTT. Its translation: CAWSTQGSRAFF. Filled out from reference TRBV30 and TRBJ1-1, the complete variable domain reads SQTIHQWPATLVQPVGSPLSLECTVEGTSNPNLYWYRQAAGRGLQLLFYSVGIGQISSEVPQNLSASRPQDRQFILSSKKLLLSDSGFYLCAWSTQGSRAFFGQGTRLTVV.